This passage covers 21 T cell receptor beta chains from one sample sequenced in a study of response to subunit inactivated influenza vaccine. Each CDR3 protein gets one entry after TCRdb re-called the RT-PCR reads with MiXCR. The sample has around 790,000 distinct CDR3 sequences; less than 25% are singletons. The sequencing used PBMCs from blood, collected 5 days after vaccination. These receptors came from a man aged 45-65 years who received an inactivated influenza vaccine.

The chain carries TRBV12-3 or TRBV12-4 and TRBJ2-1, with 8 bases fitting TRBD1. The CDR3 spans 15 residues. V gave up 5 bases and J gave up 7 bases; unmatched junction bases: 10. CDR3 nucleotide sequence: TGTGCCAGCAGTCCAGGACAGGGTGGGCGGAATGAGCAGTTCTTC. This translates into CASSPGQGGRNEQFF.

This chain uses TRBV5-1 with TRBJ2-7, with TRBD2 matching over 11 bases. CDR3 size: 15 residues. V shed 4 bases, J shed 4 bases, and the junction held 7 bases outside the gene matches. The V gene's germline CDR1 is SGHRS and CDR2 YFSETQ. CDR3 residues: CASSMTSGNRYEQYF. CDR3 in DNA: TGCGCCAGCAGCATGACTAGCGGGAACCGGTACGAGCAGTACTTC.

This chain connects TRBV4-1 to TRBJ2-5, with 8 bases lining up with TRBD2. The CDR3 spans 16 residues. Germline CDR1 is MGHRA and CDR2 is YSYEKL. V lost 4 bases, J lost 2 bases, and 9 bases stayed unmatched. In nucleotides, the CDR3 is TGCGCCAGCAGCCCAGTACTAGCGGAGGGTCAAGAGACCCAGTACTTC. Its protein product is CASSPVLAEGQETQYF.

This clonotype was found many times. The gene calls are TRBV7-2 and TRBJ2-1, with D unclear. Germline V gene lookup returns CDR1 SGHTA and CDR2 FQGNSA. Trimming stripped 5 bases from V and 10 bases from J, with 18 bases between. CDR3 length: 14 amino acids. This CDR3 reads CASSIAPSVQEQFF. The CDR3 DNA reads TGTGCCAGCAGCATCGCGCCTAGTGTACAGGAGCAGTTCTTC. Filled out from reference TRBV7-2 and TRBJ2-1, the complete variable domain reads GAGVSQSPSNKVTEKGKDVELRCDPISGHTALYWYRQSLGQGLEFLIYFQGNSAPDKSGLPSDRFSAERTGGSVSTLTIQRTQQEDSAVYLCASSIAPSVQEQFFGPGTRLTVL.

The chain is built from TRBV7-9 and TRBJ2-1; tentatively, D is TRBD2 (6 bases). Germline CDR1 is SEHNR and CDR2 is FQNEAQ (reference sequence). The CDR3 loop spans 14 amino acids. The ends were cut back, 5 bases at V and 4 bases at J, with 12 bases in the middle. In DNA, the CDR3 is TGTGCCAGCAGCGTCTCGACTAGTTACAATGAGCAGTTCTTC. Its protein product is CASSVSTSYNEQFF.

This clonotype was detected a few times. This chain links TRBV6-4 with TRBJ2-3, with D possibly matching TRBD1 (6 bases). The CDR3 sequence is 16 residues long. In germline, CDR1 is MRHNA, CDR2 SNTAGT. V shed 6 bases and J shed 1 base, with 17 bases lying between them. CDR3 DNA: TGTGCCAGCAGCCCTTCAGGGGTTTTGGGCACAGATACGCAGTATTTT. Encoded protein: CASSPSGVLGTDTQYF.

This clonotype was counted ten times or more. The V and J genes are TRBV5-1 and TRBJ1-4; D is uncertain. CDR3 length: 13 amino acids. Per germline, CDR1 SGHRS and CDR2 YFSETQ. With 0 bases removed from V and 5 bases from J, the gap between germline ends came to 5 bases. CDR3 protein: CASSLEPNEKLFF. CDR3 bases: TGCGCCAGCAGCTTGGAGCCAAATGAAAAACTGTTTTTT.

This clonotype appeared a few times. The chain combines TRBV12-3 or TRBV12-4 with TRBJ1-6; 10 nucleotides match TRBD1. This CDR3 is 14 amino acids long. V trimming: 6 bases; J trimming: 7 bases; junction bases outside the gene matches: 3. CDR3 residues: CASRTGGYNSPLHF. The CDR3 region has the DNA TGTGCCAGCAGGACAGGGGGCTACAATTCACCCCTCCACTTT.

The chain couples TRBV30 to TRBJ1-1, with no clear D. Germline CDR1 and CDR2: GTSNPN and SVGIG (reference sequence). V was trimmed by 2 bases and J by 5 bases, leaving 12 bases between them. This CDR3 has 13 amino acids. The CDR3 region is CAWSRQGRTEAFF. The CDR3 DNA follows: TGTGCCTGGAGTAGACAAGGGAGGACTGAAGCTTTCTTT. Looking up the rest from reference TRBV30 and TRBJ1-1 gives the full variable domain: SQTIHQWPATLVQPVGSPLSLECTVEGTSNPNLYWYRQAAGRGLQLLFYSVGIGQISSEVPQNLSASRPQDRQFILSSKKLLLSDSGFYLCAWSRQGRTEAFFGQGTRLTVV.

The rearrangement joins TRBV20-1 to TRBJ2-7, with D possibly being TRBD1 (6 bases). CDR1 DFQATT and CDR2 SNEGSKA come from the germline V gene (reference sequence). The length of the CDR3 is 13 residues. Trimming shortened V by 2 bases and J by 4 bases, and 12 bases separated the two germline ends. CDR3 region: CSARPTGKYEQYF. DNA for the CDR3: TGCAGTGCTAGACCCACAGGGAAATACGAGCAGTACTTC.

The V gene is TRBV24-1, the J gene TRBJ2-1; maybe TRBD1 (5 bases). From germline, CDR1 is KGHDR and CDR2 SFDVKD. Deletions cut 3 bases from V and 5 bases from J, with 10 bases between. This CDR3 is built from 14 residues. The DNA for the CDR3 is TGTGCCACCAGTGATGCAACAGGTAACAATGAGCAGTTCTTC. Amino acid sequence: CATSDATGNNEQFF.

The CDR3 sequence: CSASLGLHQSTDTQYF. DNA for the CDR3: TGCAGTGCTAGTCTGGGACTACACCAAAGCACAGATACGCAGTATTTT. The gene calls are TRBV20-1 and TRBJ2-3; TRBD2 matches at 7 bases. This CDR3 has 16 residues. The germline V gene encodes CDR1 DFQATT and CDR2 SNEGSKA (reference sequence). The V gene end was trimmed by 3 bases and the J gene end by 0 bases; junction bases not matched to a gene: 9.

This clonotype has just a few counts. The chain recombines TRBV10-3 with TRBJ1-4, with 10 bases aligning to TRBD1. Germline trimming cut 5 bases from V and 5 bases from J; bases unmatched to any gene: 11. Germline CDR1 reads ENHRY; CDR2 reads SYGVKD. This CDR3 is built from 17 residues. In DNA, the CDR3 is TGTGCCATCAGTTCAGCCCTTAGGACAGGGGGAAATGAAAAACTGTTTTTT. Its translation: CAISSALRTGGNEKLFF.

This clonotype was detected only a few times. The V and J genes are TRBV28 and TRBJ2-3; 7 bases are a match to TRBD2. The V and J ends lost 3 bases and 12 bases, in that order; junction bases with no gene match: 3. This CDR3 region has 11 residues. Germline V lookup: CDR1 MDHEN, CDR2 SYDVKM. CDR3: CASSFGGGQYF. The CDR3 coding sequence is TGTGCCAGCAGTTTTGGCGGGGGTCAGTATTTT.

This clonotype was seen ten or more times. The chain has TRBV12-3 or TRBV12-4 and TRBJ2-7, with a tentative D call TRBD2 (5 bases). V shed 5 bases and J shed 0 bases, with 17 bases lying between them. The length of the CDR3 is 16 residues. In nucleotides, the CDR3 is TGTGCCAGCAGTCCTTCCATAGCGTTTAGCTCCTACGAGCAGTACTTC. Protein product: CASSPSIAFSSYEQYF.

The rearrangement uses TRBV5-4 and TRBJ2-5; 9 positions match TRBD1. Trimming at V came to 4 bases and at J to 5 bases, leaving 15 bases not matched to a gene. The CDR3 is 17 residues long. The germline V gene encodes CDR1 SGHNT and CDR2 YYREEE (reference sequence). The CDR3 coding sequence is TGTGCCAGCAGCGTATACCCGGGACAGGGACGCTTCGAGACCCAGTACTTC. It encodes CASSVYPGQGRFETQYF.

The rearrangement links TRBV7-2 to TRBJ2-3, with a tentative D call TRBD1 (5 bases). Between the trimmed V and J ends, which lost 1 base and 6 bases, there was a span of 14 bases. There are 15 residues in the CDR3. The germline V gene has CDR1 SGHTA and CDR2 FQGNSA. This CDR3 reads CASSLVEQASDTQYF. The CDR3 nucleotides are TGTGCCAGCAGCTTAGTAGAACAGGCTTCCGATACGCAGTATTTT.

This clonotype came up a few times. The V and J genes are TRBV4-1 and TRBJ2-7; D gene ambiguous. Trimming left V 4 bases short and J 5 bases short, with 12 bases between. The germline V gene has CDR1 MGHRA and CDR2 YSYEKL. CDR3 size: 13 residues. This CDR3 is CASSPWFQDEQYF. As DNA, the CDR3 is TGCGCCAGCAGCCCCTGGTTCCAAGACGAGCAGTACTTC.

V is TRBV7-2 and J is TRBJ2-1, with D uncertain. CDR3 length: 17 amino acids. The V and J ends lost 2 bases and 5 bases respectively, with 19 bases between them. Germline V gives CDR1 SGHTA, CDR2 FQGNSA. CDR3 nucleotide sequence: TGTGCCAGCAGCTTAAGATGGTGGCTCCCCGACGACAATGAGCAGTTCTTC. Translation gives CASSLRWWLPDDNEQFF. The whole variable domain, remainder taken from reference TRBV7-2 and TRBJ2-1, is GAGVSQSPSNKVTEKGKDVELRCDPISGHTALYWYRQSLGQGLEFLIYFQGNSAPDKSGLPSDRFSAERTGGSVSTLTIQRTQQEDSAVYLCASSLRWWLPDDNEQFFGPGTRLTVL.

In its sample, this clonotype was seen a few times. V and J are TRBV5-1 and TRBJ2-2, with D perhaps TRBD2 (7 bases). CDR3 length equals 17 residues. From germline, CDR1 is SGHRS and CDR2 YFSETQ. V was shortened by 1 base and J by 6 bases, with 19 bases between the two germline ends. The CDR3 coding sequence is TGCGCCAGCAGCTTGAATTCGGGCGGGGGACAAGCCGGGGAGCTGTTTTTT. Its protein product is CASSLNSGGGQAGELFF.

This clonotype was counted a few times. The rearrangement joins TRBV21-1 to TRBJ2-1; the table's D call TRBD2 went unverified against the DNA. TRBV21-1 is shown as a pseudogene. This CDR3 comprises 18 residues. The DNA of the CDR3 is TGTGCCAGCTTCTCTCCCTCAACTAGCGGGAGCATCGGCAATGAGCAGTTCTTC. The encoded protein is CASFSPSTSGSIGNEQFF.